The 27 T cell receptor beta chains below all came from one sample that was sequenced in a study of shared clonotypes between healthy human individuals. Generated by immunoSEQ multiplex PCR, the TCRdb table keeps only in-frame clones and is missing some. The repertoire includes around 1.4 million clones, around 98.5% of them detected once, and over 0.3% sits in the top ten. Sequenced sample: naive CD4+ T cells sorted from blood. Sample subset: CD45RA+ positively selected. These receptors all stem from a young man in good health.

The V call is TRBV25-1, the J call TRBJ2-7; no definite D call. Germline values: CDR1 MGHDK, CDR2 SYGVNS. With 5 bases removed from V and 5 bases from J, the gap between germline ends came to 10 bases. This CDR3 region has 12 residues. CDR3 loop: CASSRVSDEQYF. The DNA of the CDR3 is TGTGCCAGCAGTCGAGTATCTGACGAGCAGTACTTC.

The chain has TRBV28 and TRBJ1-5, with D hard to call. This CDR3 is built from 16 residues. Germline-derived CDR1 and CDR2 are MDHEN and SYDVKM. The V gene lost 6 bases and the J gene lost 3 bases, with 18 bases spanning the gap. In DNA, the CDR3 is TGTGCCAGCAGCCCCCGGGAGGGAGGTGTCAATCAGCCCCAGCATTTT. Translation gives CASSPREGGVNQPQHF.

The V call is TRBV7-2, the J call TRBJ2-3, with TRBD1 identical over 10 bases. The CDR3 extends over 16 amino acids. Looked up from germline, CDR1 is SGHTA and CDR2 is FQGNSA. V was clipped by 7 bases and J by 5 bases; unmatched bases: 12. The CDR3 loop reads CASKLPGQGWGDTQYF. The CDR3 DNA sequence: TGTGCCAGCAAACTACCGGGACAGGGGTGGGGAGATACGCAGTATTTT.

CDR3 sequence: CASSLVAASSTDTQYF. The CDR3 DNA sequence: TGTGCCAGCAGCTTGGTTGCGGCATCTAGCACAGATACGCAGTATTTT. The chain couples TRBV5-6 to TRBJ2-3, with unresolved D. This CDR3 has 16 amino acids. Germline CDR1 SGHDT, CDR2 YYEEEE. V shed 0 bases and J shed 0 bases, with 11 bases lying between them.

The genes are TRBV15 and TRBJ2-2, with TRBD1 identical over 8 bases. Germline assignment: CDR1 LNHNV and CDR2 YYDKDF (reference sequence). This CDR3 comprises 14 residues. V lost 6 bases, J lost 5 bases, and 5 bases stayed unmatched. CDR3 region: CATRMDRVTGELFF. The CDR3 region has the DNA TGTGCCACCAGGATGGACAGGGTAACCGGGGAGCTGTTTTTT.

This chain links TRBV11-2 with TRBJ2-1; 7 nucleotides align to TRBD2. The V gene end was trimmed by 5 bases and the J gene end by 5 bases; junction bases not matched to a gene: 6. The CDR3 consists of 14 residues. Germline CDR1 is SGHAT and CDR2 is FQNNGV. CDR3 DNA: TGTGCCAGCAGCCGGGCTAGCGGAAACAATGAGCAGTTCTTC. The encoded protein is CASSRASGNNEQFF.

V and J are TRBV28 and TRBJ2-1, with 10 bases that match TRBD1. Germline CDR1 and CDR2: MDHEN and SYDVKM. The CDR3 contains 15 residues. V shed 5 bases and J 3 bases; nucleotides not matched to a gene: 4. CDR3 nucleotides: TGTGCCAGCAGTAGACAGGGGGCCGGCTACAATGAGCAGTTCTTC. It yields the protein CASSRQGAGYNEQFF.

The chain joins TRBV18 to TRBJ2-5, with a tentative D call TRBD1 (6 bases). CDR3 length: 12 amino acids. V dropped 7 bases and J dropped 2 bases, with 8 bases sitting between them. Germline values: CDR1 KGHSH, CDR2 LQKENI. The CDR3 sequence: CASFRGQETQYF. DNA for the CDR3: TGTGCCAGCTTCAGGGGACAAGAGACCCAGTACTTC.

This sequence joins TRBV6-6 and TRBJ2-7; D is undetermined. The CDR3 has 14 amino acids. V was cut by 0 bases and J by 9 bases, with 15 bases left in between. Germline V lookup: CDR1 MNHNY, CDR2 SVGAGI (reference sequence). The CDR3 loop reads CASSYSTPPTGQYF. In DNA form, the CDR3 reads TGTGCCAGCAGTTACTCGACTCCCCCGACGGGGCAGTACTTC.

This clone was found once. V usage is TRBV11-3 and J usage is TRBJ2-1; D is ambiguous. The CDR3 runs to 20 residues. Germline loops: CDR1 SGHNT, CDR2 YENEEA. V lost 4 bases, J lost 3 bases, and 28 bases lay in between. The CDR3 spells CASSSRPLQGGRVNYNEQFF. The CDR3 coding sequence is TGTGCCAGCAGCTCCCGACCCCTTCAAGGTGGGCGTGTGAACTACAATGAGCAGTTCTTC.

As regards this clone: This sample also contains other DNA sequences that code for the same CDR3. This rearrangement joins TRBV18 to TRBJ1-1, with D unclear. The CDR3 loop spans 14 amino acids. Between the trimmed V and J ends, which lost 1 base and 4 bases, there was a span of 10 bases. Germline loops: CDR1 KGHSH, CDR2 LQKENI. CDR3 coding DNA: TGTGCCAGCTCACCACTTAGTCTGGGCACTGAAGCTTTCTTT. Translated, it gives CASSPLSLGTEAFF.

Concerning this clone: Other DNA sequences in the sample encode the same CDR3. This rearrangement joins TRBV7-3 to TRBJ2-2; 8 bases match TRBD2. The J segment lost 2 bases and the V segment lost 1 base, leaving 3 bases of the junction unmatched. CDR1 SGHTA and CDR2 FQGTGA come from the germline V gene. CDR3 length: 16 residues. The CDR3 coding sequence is TGTGCCAGCAGCTTAAGGCTAGCGGGTAACACCGGGGAGCTGTTTTTT. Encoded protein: CASSLRLAGNTGELFF.

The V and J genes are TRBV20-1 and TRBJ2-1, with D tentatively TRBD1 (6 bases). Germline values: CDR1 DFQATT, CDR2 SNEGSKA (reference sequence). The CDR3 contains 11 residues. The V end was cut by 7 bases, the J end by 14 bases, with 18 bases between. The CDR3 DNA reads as TGCAGTGAGATCAGGTGGGACAAGGAGTTCTTC. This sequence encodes CSEIRWDKEFF.

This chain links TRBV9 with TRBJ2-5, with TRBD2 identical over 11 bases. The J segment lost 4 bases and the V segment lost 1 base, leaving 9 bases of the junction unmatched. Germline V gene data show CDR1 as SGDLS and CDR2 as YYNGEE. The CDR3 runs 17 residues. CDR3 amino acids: CASSVQIAGGTVETQYF. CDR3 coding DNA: TGTGCCAGCAGCGTACAGATAGCGGGAGGGACAGTAGAGACCCAGTACTTC.

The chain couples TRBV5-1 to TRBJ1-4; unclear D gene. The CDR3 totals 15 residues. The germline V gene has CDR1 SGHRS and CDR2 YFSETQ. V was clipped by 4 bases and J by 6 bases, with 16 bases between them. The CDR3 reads CASSLIWGRDEKLFF. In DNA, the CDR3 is TGCGCCAGCAGCCTCATATGGGGTCGCGATGAAAAACTGTTTTTT.

The CDR3 nucleotides are TGTGCCAGCAGTTACTCGATGAACGGGGTCTGGCCCCAGCATTTT. It is translated as CASSYSMNGVWPQHF. The chain links TRBV6-5 to TRBJ1-5; no firm D call. V was trimmed by 0 bases and J by 9 bases, leaving 15 bases between them. Germline V gene data show CDR1 as MNHEY and CDR2 as SVGAGI. There are 15 residues in the CDR3.

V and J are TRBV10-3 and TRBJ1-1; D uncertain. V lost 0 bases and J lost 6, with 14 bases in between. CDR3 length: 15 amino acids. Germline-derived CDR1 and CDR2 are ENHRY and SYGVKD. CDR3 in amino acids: CAISESGESGAEAFF. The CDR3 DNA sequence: TGTGCCATCAGTGAGTCTGGGGAATCGGGCGCTGAAGCTTTCTTT.

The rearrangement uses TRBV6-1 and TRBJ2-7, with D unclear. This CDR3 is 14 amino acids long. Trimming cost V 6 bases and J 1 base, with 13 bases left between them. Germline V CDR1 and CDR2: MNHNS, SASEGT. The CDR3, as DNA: TGTGCCAGCAGGGGAATTGGTCTTTCCTACGAGCAGTACTTC. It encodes CASRGIGLSYEQYF.

In DNA, the CDR3 is TGTGCCAGCACCTGGTCTGGGCCAAAACAGGGGGCCAACGTCCTGACTTTC. Translation: CASTWSGPKQGANVLTF. J is TRBJ2-6 and V is TRBV7-9, with no clear D. The ends were cut back, 7 bases at V and 4 bases at J, with 20 bases in the middle. Germline V lookup: CDR1 SEHNR, CDR2 FQNEAQ (reference sequence). CDR3 length equals 17 residues.

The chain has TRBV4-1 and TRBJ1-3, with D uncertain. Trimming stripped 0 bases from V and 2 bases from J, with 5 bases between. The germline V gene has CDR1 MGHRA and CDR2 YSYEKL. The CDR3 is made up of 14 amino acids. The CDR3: CASSQDSPGNTIYF. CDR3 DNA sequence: TGCGCCAGCAGCCAAGATAGTCCTGGAAACACCATATATTTT.

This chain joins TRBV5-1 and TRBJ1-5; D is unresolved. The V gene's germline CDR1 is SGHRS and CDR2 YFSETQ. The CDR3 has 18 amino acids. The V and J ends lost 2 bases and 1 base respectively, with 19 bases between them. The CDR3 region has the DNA TGCGCCAGCAGCTTCGAGGCTGTAATCCAGCACAGCAATCAGCCCCAGCATTTT. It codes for CASSFEAVIQHSNQPQHF. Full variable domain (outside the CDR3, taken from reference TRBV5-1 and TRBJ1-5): KAGVTQTPRYLIKTRGQQVTLSCSPISGHRSVSWYQQTPGQGLQFLFEYFSETQRNKGNFPGRFSGRQFSNSRSEMNVSTLELGDSALYLCASSFEAVIQHSNQPQHFGDGTRLSIL.

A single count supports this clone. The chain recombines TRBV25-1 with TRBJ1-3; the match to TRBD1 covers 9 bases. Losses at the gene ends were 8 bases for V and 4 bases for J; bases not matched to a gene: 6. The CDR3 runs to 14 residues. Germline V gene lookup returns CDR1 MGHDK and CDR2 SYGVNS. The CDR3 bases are TGTGCCAGCGTGGACAGGGGCTCAGGAAACACCATATATTTT. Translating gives CASVDRGSGNTIYF.

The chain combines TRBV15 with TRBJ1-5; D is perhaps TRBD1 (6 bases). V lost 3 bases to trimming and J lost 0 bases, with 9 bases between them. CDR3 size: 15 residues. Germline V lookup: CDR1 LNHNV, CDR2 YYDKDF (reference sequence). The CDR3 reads CATSSYRDSNQPQHF. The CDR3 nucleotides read TGTGCCACCAGCAGTTACAGGGATAGCAATCAGCCCCAGCATTTT.

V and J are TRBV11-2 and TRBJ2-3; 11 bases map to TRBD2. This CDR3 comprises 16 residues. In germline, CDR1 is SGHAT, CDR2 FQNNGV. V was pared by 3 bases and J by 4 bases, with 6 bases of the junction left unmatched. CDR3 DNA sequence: TGTGCCAGCAGCTTGGGGGCTAGCGGGAGGTCAGATACGCAGTATTTT. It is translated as CASSLGASGRSDTQYF.

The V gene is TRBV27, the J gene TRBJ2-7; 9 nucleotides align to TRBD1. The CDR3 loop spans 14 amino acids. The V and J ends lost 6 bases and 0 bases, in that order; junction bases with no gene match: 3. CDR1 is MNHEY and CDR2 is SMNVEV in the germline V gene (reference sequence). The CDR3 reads CASSRDRDSYEQYF. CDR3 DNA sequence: TGTGCCAGCAGCCGGGACAGGGACTCCTACGAGCAGTACTTC.

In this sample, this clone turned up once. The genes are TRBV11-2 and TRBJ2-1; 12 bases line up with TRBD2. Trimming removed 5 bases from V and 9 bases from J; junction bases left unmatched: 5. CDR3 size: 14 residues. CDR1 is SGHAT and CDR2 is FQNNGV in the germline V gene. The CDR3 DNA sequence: TGTGCCAGCAGCGCCGGACTAGCGGGACGTGAGCAGTTCTTC. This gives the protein CASSAGLAGREQFF.

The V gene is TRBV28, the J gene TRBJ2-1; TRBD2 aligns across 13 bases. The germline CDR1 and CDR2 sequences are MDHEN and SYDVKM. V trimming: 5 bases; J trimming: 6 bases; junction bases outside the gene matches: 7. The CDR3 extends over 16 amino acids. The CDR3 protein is CASSETSGRSGNEQFF. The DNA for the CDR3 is TGTGCCAGCAGTGAGACTAGCGGGAGGTCAGGCAATGAGCAGTTCTTC.